This T cell receptor beta chain derives from a study of brain T cells in children with intractable seizures. There are 14 residues in the CDR3. V lost 1 base and J 2 bases, leaving 7 bases between the germline ends. Germline V gives CDR1 SEHNR, CDR2 FQNEAQ (reference sequence). Time point reported: blood from clinic visit 5 months post-surgery; TSC patient then seizure free. Surgery cases with the highest brain T cell transcript signatures were chosen for sequencing. Before surgery, patients took at least one anti-epileptic drug. Repertoires were generated with immunoSEQ multiplex PCR, while TCRdb's copy carries only in-frame clones and drops some. The data hold 340,000 or so clones, with roughly 92% observed a single time. In the case of this clone: Its target is unknown.

Study-wide findings and caveats: Viral specificity was inferred only from CDR3 similarity; HCMV serostatus was unknown. Pre-surgery blood may have been undersampled, hiding some clones.

This TCR came from a boy younger than two with tuberous sclerosis and intractable seizures. Sequences were derived from peripheral blood, sampled 4 to 5 months after surgery. The V and J genes are TRBV7-9 and TRBJ2-3, with a weak D call TRBD1 (5 bases). The CDR3 bases are TGTGCCAGCAGCTTAGGACAGATCACAGATACGCAGTATTTT. As protein: CASSLGQITDTQYF.